The present entry profiles one T cell receptor beta chain with its context. This clone was detected a few times. Which antigen it targets is not known. The record has no base qualities; no much larger clone is one base away. The sample originates from a study of OX40 agonist ivuxolimab in advanced cancers. About the investigation overall: Ivuxolimab was an agonistic, fully human IgG2 monoclonal antibody directed against OX40 (CD134), a costimulatory receptor. Of the approximately 50 patients in dose escalation, approximately 20 had hepatocellular carcinoma, approximately 15 had melanoma, 9 had renal cell carcinoma and 9 had head and neck cancer. Intravenous ivuxolimab was administered to patients every 2 weeks at six dose levels: 0.01, 0.1, 0.3, 1.5, 3 and 10 mg/kg. The purpose of peripheral TCRbeta sequencing was to test whether ivuxolimab changed TCR sequence diversity and led to clonal T-cell expansion. Three dose-escalation patients achieved partial responses, one with hepatocellular carcinoma and two with cutaneous melanoma. A male proportion of around 81% and a mean age of approximately 62 years, ranging from about 20 to 85, were recorded for the dose-escalation cohort. The paper describes the monotherapy dose-escalation part (N ≈ 52 patients) of the phase I trial of ivuxolimab. Patients were allowed to have had prior anti-PD-1, anti-PD-L1 or anti-CTLA-4 therapy, and around 41% of the dose-escalation patients had previously received checkpoint inhibitors.

The CDR1 and CDR2 encoded by the germline V gene are SNHLY and FYNNEI. V is reduced by 8 bases and J by 7 bases, leaving a spacing of 14 bases between them. Reading from cysteine to phenylalanine, the CDR3 counts 12 amino acids. CDR3 DNA is the only sequence kept; it has 36 bases, read in frame from the first base. Patients with autoimmune disease history or receiving systemic immunosuppression were excluded from the trial. Peripheral blood for TCR sequencing was collected from all dose cohorts at baseline, on cycle 4 day 1, and on cycle 7 day 1. Samples were obtained from an open-label, multicenter, first-in-human phase I dose-escalation trial of ivuxolimab. Adults with locally advanced or metastatic melanoma, renal cell, hepatocellular, or head and neck squamous cell carcinoma were enrolled in the trial. Before TCR sequencing, CD4+ T cells and CD8+ T cells were sorted from peripheral blood as separate populations.

Study-wide findings and limitations: Low levels of normalized T-cell clonal expansion were also seen in some patients who did not respond. In the 0.1-3.0 mg/kg groups, partial responders had among the lowest normalized peripheral clonal expansion, particularly in CD8+ T cells. At doses from 0.1 to 3.0 mg/kg, clonal expansion was seen in both CD4+ and CD8+ blood T cells between baseline and week 6. On average, CD8+ T cells showed more expanded clones than CD4+ T cells after ivuxolimab. The antigen specificity of the peripheral T cells that underwent clonal expansion was not determined.

To sequence the TCRbeta CDR3 region, genomic DNA was isolated from the sorted cells. TCRbeta CDR3 regions were sequenced using the immunoSEQ Assay. Drawn from immuneACCESS, this table holds only the in-frame rearrangements with V and J called that TCRdb kept. Clones are partly lost; checked studies trace under half to an unresolved V gene and leave the rest unexplained. This sample lists tens of thousands of clones; approximately 88% were detected once. The top ten clones comprise approximately 13% of the sample. The chain joins TRBV2 to TRBJ1-2; the D gene assignment is ambiguous. This receptor was taken from an adult with an advanced solid tumor such as melanoma, head and neck, liver or kidney cancer. The sample here was CD4+ or CD8+ T cells sorted from blood, taken in a trial of the OX40 agonist ivuxolimab. The DNA sequence reads TGTGCCAGCCCAGGCCCGGTATTTGGCTACACCTTC. Translated, this gives CASPGPVFGYTF.